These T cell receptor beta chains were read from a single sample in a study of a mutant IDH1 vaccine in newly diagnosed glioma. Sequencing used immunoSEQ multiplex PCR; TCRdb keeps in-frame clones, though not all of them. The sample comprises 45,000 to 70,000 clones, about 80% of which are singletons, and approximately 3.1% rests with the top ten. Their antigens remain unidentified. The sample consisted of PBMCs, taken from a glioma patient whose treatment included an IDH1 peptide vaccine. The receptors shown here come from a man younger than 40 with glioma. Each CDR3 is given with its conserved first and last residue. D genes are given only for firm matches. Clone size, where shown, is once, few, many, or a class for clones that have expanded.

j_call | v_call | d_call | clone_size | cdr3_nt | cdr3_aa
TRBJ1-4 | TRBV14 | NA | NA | TGTGCCAGCAGCCAAGATCTTGTTCCCGAAATTAATGAAAAACTGTTTTTT | CASSQDLVPEINEKLFF
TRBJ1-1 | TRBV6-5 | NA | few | TGTGCCAGCAGTTACCAATATGAGTCTGAAGCTTTCTTT | CASSYQYESEAFF
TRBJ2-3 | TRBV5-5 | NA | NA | TGTGCCAGCAGCCCTGTGGAATATGGAAGAGCTAGCACAGATACGCAGTATTTT | CASSPVEYGRASTDTQYF
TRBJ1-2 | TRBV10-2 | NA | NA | TGCGCCAGCAGTGGCAGGGGCTGGAGCTATGGCTACACCTTC | CASSGRGWSYGYTF
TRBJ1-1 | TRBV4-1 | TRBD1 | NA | TGCGCCAGCAGCCAGCCAATGAGACAGGGGTGGGACACTGAAGCTTTCTTT | CASSQPMRQGWDTEAFF
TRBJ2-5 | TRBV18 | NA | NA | TGTGCCAGCTCCCAGGGCGTCGGAGAGACCCAGTACTTC | CASSQGVGETQYF
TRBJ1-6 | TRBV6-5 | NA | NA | TGTGCCAGCAGTTACTCGACAGCTACCTATAATTCACCCCTCCACTTT | CASSYSTATYNSPLHF
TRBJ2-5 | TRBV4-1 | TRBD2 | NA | TGCGCCAGCAGCCAAGGGGCTAGCGGGACCCAAGAGACCCAGTACTTC | CASSQGASGTQETQYF
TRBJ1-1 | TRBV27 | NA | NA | TGTGCCAGCTCCCGGGACACAATGGACACTGAAGCTTTCTTT | CASSRDTMDTEAFF
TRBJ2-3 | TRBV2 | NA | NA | TGTGCCAGCAGTGGTACGAGGGGACCGGGGTCGGGTACGCAGTATTTT | CASSGTRGPGSGTQYF
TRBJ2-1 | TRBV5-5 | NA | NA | TGTGCCAGCAGCAATTTCCCGCATTCGGATGAGCAGTTCTTC | CASSNFPHSDEQFF
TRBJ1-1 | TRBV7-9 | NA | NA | TGTGCCAGCAGCCAGGCCGGCAGGGACCTCGCTGCTTTCTTT | CASSQAGRDLAAFF
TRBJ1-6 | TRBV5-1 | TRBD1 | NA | TGCGCCAGCAGCTTGCAAGGACAGGGGAGCTCCTATAATTCACCCCTCCACTTT | CASSLQGQGSSYNSPLHF
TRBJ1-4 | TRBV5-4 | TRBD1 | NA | TGTGCCAGCAGCCTAGGGACAGGGGGGTCCCCTAATGAAAAACTGTTTTTT | CASSLGTGGSPNEKLFF
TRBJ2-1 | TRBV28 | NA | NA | TGTGCCAGCAGTTTGGACATCCCTTACGGTGAGCAGTTCTTC | CASSLDIPYGEQFF
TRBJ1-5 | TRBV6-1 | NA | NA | TGTGCCAGCAGTCCGGTTAGCAATCAGCCCCAGCATTTT | CASSPVSNQPQHF
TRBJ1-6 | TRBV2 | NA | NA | TGTGCCAGCAGTCCCCAAGGACAGTCGTATAATTCACCCCTCCACTTT | CASSPQGQSYNSPLHF
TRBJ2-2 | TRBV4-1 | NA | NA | TGCGCCAGCAGCCAAATGGGGGCCTACACCGGGGAGCTGTTTTTT | CASSQMGAYTGELFF
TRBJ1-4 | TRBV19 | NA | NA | TGTGCCAGTAGAGATCACGCAGGGGATGAAAAACTGTTTTTT | CASRDHAGDEKLFF
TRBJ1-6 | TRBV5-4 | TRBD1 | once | TGTGCCAGAAGCTTGGGGACAGTGGATTCACCCCTCCACTTT | CARSLGTVDSPLHF
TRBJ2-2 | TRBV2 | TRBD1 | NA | TGTGCCAGCAGGGTAAACAGGGGTGGTGCCGGGGAGCTGTTTTTT | CASRVNRGGAGELFF
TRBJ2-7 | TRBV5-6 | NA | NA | TGTGCCAGCAGCTTGGCCCGCCGGGAGCGACCCTACGAGCAGTACTTC | CASSLARRERPYEQYF
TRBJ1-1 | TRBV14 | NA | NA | TGTGCCAGCAGCCAAGGGGTCAGGGAAAACACTGAAGCTTTCTTT | CASSQGVRENTEAFF
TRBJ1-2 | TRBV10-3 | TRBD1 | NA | TGTGCCATCAGTGAGGGGCCGGGACAGGGGGCGAAGTATGGCTACACCTTC | CAISEGPGQGAKYGYTF
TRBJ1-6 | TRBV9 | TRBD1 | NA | TGTGCCAGCAGCCCTCGACAGGGGGGCATTTCACCCCTCCACTTT | CASSPRQGGISPLHF
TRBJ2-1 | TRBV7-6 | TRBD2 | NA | TGTGCCAGCAGCCTACTAGCGGGGGGCGGGTACAATGAGCAGTTCTTC | CASSLLAGGGYNEQFF
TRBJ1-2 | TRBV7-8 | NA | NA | TGTGCCAGCAGCTTGACAGTCTATGGCTACACCTTC | CASSLTVYGYTF
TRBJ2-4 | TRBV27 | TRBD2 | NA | TGTGCCAGCAGTCCCAGGGGGCTAGCGGGGGGAAACATTCAGTACTTC | CASSPRGLAGGNIQYF
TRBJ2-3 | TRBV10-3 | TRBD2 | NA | TGTGCCATCTCTCTAGCGGGGGGGTTCACAGATACGCAGTATTTT | CAISLAGGFTDTQYF
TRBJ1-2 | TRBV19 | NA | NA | TGTGCCAGTAGGGCCCGTAACTATGGCTACACCTTC | CASRARNYGYTF
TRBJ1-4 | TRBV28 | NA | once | TGTGCCAGCAGTTTGCCTCGGGCGAGTAATGAAAAACTGTTTTTT | CASSLPRASNEKLFF
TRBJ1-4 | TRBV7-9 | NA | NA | TGTGCCAGCAGCTTAGCCCGATCAGGGGAAGATGAAAAACTGTTTTTT | CASSLARSGEDEKLFF
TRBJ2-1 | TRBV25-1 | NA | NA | TGTGCCAGCAGTGAAAAGGAGGGCTGGGGGTACAATGAGCAGTTCTTC | CASSEKEGWGYNEQFF
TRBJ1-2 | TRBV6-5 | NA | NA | TGTGCCAGCAGCCATCCTCTGGGCAACTATGGCTACACCTTC | CASSHPLGNYGYTF